This T cell receptor (beta chain) was identified in a study of cytomegalovirus exposure and HLA in healthy donors. Donors consisted of healthy bone marrow donors. PCR employed 60 Vbeta and 13 Jbeta primers. Original analysis: As a later analysis found, there were 80 million to 90 million unique TCR beta chains, of which roughly 11 million were shared. Only in-frame clones appear in the TCRdb table, and some are missing; sequencing was by immunoSEQ multiplex PCR. The V and J calls and the clone size are those of that table, but D and trimming were determined from the DNA. The sample includes 250,000 to 350,000 clones, about nine tenths seen only once; the top ten take less than 4.5%. A note on this clone: Antigen unknown.

V was cut by 3 bases and J by 2 bases, with 8 bases left in between. This CDR3 contains 14 residues. The V gene's germline CDR1 is KGHSH and CDR2 LQKENI. Whole-study results and caveats: Highly shared variants forming one cluster were likely a sequencing artifact. Indistinguishability led to the exclusion of some V segments, TRBV6-2 and TRBV6-3 included.

V and J are TRBV18 and TRBJ1-3, with D possibly matching TRBD1 (6 bases). The clonotype comes from a middle-aged man in good health and CMV-seropositive. Sample: PBMCs. DNA for the CDR3: TGTGCCAGCTCACCTACAGGGACTGGAAACACCATATATTTT. Translation: CASSPTGTGNTIYF.